A single sample gave rise to the 5 T cell receptor beta chains below, sequenced in a study of identical twins. TCRdb analysed the 5' RACE reads with MiXCR anew, one entry per CDR3 protein. This table holds about 470,000 distinct CDR3 sequences, 20% to 30% found once. These data also formed part of another study, on T cells expressing NK-cell markers.

Material: CD4+ T cells sorted from blood. The receptors stem from a woman aged 18-29 years in good health.

The chain carries TRBV5-6 and TRBJ2-7, with D possibly matching TRBD1 (5 bases). Germline values: CDR1 SGHDT, CDR2 YYEEEE. V gave up 1 base and J gave up 4 bases, with 9 bases separating them. This CDR3 has 13 amino acids. CDR3 nucleotides: TGTGCCAGCAGCTTGCACAGGACATACGAGCAGTACTTC. Translating it yields CASSLHRTYEQYF.

CDR3 in DNA: TGTGCCAGCAGTCCGATGACTAGCGGGACCTACAATGAGCAGTTCTTC. Translated, it gives CASSPMTSGTYNEQFF. The rearrangement links TRBV6-2 or TRBV6-3 to TRBJ2-1, with 11 bases that match TRBD2. The V gene's germline CDR1 is MNHEY and CDR2 SVGEGT. The V segment lost 5 bases and the J segment 2 bases; nucleotides outside the gene matches: 5. This CDR3 has 16 amino acids.

This clonotype has a handful of counts. The genes are TRBV20-1 and TRBJ2-2, with TRBD2 as a possible D gene (5 bases). Per germline, CDR1 DFQATT and CDR2 SNEGSKA (reference sequence). V shed 2 bases and J shed 7 bases, with 11 bases lying between them. This CDR3 comprises 13 residues. CDR3 in amino acids: CSARTVTSGELFF. CDR3 coding DNA: TGCAGTGCTAGAACCGTCACTAGCGGGGAGCTGTTTTTT.

This clonotype was observed a handful of times. For the CDR3, the DNA is TGTGCCAGCAGCAAGGTCGGGGTCAACACTGAAGCTTTCTTT. Encoded protein: CASSKVGVNTEAFF. This sequence joins TRBV7-9 and TRBJ1-1; D remains unclear. The ends were cut back, 5 bases at V and 2 bases at J, with 12 bases in the middle. The CDR3 has 14 residues. Germline V CDR1 and CDR2: SEHNR, FQNEAQ (reference sequence).

The rearrangement uses TRBV4-3 and TRBJ1-2; D is ambiguous. Trimming removed 4 bases at V and 3 bases at J, with 18 bases between. Germline V gives CDR1 LGHNA, CDR2 YSLEER. The CDR3 extends over 16 amino acids. CDR3 in DNA: TGCGCCAGCAGCCCCGTATCTGGCAGAAGAGACTATGGCTACACCTTC. It encodes CASSPVSGRRDYGYTF.